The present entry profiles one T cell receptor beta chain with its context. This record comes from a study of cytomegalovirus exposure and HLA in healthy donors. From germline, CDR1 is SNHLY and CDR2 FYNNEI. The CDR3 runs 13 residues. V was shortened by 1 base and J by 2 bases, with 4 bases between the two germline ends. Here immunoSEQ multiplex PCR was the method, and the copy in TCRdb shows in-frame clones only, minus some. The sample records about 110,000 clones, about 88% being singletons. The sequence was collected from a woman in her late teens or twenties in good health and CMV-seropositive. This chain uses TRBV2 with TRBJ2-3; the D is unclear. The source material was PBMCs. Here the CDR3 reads CASSEDNTDTQYF. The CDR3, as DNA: TGTGCCAGCAGTGAAGACAACACAGATACGCAGTATTTT.